Here is one T cell receptor (beta chain) with its context. Antigen: not known. Assay: immunoSEQ multiplex PCR; the TCRdb copy retains only in-frame clones and omits some. The sample has about 110,000 clones, 80% to 90% seen once. This record belongs to a study of T cell responses to AZD1222 COVID-19 vaccine. Whole-study results and caveats: With dominance at 160-218 and 743-854, vaccine-associated CD4 TCRs spanned spike. Clonal diversity was possibly underestimated, and white British individuals and females predominated among donors. Once two AZD1222 doses were given, Spike-specific TCR breadth and depth went up. The reported proportion of spike-specific TCRs targeting unmutated variant regions was nearly half.

V trimming: 6 bases; J trimming: 0 bases; junction bases outside the gene matches: 7. The CDR3 is made up of 15 amino acids. Germline assignment: CDR1 WSHSY and CDR2 SAAADI. The rearrangement joins TRBV10-2 to TRBJ1-1; 7 nucleotides agree with TRBD1. This sequence originates from an adult who received the AZD1222 COVID-19 vaccine. Specimen: peripheral blood, collected 28 days after the second AZD1222 dose. The CDR3 DNA sequence: TGCGCCAGCAGGACGCCGACAGGGATGAACACTGAAGCTTTCTTT. Residues: CASRTPTGMNTEAFF.